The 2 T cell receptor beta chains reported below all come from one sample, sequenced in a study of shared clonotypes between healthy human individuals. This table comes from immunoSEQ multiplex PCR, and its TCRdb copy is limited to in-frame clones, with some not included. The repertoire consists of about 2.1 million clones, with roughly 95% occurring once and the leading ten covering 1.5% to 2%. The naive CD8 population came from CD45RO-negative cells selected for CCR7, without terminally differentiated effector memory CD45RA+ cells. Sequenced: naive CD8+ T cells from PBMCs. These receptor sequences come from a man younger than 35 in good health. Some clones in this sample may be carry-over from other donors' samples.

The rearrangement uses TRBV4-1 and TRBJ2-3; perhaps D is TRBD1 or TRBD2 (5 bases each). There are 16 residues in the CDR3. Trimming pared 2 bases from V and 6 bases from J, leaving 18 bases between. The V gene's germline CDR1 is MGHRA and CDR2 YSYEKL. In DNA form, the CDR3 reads TGCGCCAGCAGCCAAAGGGGACCCTTCCTAGGGGATACGCAGTATTTT. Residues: CASSQRGPFLGDTQYF.

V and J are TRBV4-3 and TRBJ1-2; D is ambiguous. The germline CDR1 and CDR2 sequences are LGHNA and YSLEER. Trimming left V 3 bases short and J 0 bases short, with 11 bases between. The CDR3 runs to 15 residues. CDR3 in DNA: TGCGCCAGCAGCCAGGAAGTGTCCCCTAACTATGGCTACACCTTC. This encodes CASSQEVSPNYGYTF.